This T cell receptor beta chain was sequenced for a study of CD8+ T cells in alopecia areata. V lost 8 bases and J 4 bases, leaving 26 bases between the germline ends. The CDR3 extends over 18 amino acids. Study-level points and caveats: The study found TCR sharing across patients less clear than in mice, possibly for HLA reasons. Resident alphabeta T cells of normal skin are also sequenced in scalp samples. An increase in clonality over normal scalp was evident in lesional scalp, especially alopecia totalis/universalis.

TCR sequencing used cDNA made by reverse transcription of extracted RNA. The assay was immunoSEQ multiplex PCR, and TCRdb's table has in-frame clones only and misses some. The sample yields roughly 150,000 clones, around 57% seen once. A remark on this clone: Its matching antigen is unknown.

The rearrangement joins TRBV23-1 to TRBJ2-2; D may match TRBD1 or TRBD2 (6 bases each). TRBV23-1 carries the ORF label, with uncertain function. The sequence was collected from a human donor in good health. Specimen: CD4+ T cells sorted from blood. The CDR3 spells CASGLPTQGKVGTGELFF. The CDR3 DNA reads as TGCGCCAGCGGACTACCAACTCAGGGGAAGGTCGGCACCGGGGAGCTGTTTTTT.